Listed below are T cell receptor beta chains from one sample, sequenced in a study of shared clonotypes between healthy human individuals. Some clones are missing from TCRdb's copy, which holds only in-frame ones; the method was immunoSEQ multiplex PCR. This table has around 2,000,000 clones, about 95% appearing once. Specimen: naive CD8+ T cells sorted from blood. The receptors stem from a man aged 18-30 years in good health. Both conserved end residues are trimmed from each CDR3.

j_call	v_call	cdr3_aa
TRBJ1-4	TRBV6-1	ASSGGQGTTNEKLF
TRBJ2-4	TRBV13	ASSQSGQGQNIQY
TRBJ1-5	TRBV2	ASSVQGAEQPQH
TRBJ2-7	TRBV28	ASSTLTQAYEQY
TRBJ2-3	TRBV5-1	ASSIMGQGGTDTQY
TRBJ2-1	TRBV27	ASSLVVPQGHNEQF
TRBJ1-6	TRBV11-2	ASSYGGGNSPLH
TRBJ2-1	TRBV2	ASSAGGFSYNEQF
TRBJ2-1	TRBV11-2	ASSPGTSGFEQF
TRBJ2-7	TRBV7-2	ASSLGLAPYEQY
TRBJ2-2	TRBV18	ASGGVGTGEMF
TRBJ2-7	TRBV5-1	ASSAGGGLEQY
TRBJ2-3	TRBV7-9	ASSGLEGTDTQY
TRBJ2-7	TRBV5-6	ASSLTSGELGEQY
TRBJ1-6	TRBV6-5	ASSYRPEGDSPLH
TRBJ2-7	TRBV30	AWSVGLEQY
TRBJ2-2	TRBV6-5	ASSYLGQGLFGELF
TRBJ1-4	TRBV28	ASSSLDSATNEKLF
TRBJ2-7	TRBV2	ASRGDTSSYEQY
TRBJ1-4	TRBV13	ASSLAGGAGEKLF
TRBJ2-7	TRBV6-1	ASPSGYEQY
TRBJ1-1	TRBV6-6	ASSYPDREATEAF
TRBJ2-5	TRBV5-4	ASSSGTGTLQETQY